The entry below describes one TCR beta chain. Its matching antigen is unknown. Donors had nominal health at sampling but likely had unrecorded immune exposures. 60 Vbeta and 13 Jbeta primers were used in PCR. The assay was immunoSEQ multiplex PCR, and TCRdb's table has in-frame clones only and misses some. The sample includes 120,000 or so clones, roughly 80% seen only once; the top ten take almost 5%. This sample was taken from a study of cytomegalovirus exposure and HLA in healthy donors. Looking at the study overall: The study's early data release held about 85 million unique TCRs from HLA-typed donors. The study's findings and limits: Differences between HLA loci emerged in a later analysis of TCR association rates, with DRB1 most and HLA-C fewest. TCR beta chain V- and J-gene trimming was linked, in a later analysis, to a missense variant in DCLRE1C.

The CDR3 is 13 amino acids. Per germline, CDR1 SGHVS and CDR2 FQNEAQ. Trimming removed 5 bases from V and 5 bases from J, with 12 bases in between. The sample comprised PBMCs. The chain links TRBV7-8 to TRBJ1-1, with TRBD1 as a possible D gene (5 bases). This receptor was identified in a man aged 45-65 years in good health and CMV-seropositive. CDR3 nucleotide sequence: TGTGCCAGCAGCCCCCGGGGGGGTACTGAAGCTTTCTTT. Protein product: CASSPRGGTEAFF.